The sequence of this TCR beta chain was determined in a study of blood T cells in healthy people across ages. Points from the study as a whole: When one million T cells were used, diversity estimates were thought to be underestimates.

A sample-barcoded 5' primer and a J-beta primer mix were used in a second PCR of about 6 to 11 cycles. From the 5' RACE reads, TCRdb called clonotypes with MiXCR, one entry per CDR3 protein. The table lists 850,000 to 950,000 distinct CDR3 sequences, more than 25% of them singletons. The CDR3 is made up of 16 amino acids. V was shortened by 2 bases and J by 3 bases, with 14 bases between the two germline ends. Looked up from germline, CDR1 is LGHNA and CDR2 is YSLEER. The extraction recovered at least 5.5 micrograms of total RNA per sample. In its sample, this clonotype was seen a few times. Its antigen remains unidentified.

The sequence derives from a woman over 75 in good health. Sequencing used blood. V and J are TRBV4-3 and TRBJ1-5, with D perhaps matching TRBD1 (6 bases). For the CDR3, the DNA is TGCGCCAGCAGCCAAAGTCGGGGGGGGCTCAATCAGCCCCAGCATTTT. It yields the protein CASSQSRGGLNQPQHF.